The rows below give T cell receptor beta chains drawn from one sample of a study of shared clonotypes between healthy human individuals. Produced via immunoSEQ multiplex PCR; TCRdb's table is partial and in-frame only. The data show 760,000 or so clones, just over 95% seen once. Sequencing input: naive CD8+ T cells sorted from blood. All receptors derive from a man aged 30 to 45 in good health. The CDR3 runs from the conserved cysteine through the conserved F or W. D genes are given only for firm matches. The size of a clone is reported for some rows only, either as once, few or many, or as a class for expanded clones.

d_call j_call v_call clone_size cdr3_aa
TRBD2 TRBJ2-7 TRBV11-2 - CASSLRLAGIYEQYF
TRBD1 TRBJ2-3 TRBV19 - CASSIRHRGTDTQYF
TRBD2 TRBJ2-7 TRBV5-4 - CASSGTVRAGVSYEQYF
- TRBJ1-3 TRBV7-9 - CASSLAGSYSGNTIYF
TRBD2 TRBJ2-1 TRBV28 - CASSLTRRLAGTKSSYNEQFF
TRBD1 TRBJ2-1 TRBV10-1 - CASSEVSRGQQFF
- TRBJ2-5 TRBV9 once CASSVEDFSQETQYF
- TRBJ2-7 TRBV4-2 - CASSQYQASSYEQYF
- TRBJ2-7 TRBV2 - CASSEGSHEQYF
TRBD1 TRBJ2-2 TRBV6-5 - CASSYSQGMNTGELFF
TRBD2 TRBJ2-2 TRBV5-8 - CASSFGTRRTGELFF
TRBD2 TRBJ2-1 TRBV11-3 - CASSAREGVKYNEQFF
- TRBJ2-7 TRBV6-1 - CASGVRAYEQYF
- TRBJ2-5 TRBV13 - CASSGWPDQETQYF
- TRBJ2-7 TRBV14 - CASSQVISGVYEQYF
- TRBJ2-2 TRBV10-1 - CASSEGSWSGELFF
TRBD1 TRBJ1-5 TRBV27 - CASSPWDSNQPQHF
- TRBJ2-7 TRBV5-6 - CASSLTGLPSYEQYF
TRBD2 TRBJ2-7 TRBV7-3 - CASSLDPGTSGYEQYF
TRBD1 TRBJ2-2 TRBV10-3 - CAIGAPGQGLTGELFF
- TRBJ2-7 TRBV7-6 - CASSLSWGVYEQYF
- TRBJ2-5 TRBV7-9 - CASSFGETQYF
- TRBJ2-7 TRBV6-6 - CASKGDPPSYEQYF
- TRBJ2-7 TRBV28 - CASRHPVDETYEQYF
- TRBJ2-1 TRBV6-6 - CASSYRTGSYNEQFF
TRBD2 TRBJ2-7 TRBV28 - CASRGGSGSYEQYF
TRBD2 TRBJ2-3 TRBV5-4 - CASRASGGTDTQYF
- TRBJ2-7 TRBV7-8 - CASSLRVGNYEQYF
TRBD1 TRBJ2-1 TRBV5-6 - CASASGGGSFSNEQFF
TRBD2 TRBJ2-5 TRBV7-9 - CASSLLTSGRAVQETQYF
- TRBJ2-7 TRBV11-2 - CASSLEEGYEQYF
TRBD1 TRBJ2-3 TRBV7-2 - CASSYLSRDRVQSTDTQYF
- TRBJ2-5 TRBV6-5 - CASSYNPQETQYF
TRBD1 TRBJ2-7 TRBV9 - CASSDRPGQSTYEQYF